These 5 T cell receptor beta chains came from one sample sequenced in a study of T cells in Graves' hyperthyroidism and ophthalmopathy. RNA transcripts yielded amplified TCR beta CDR3 regions. A first-round RT-PCR of the TCR CDR3 used the HTBI primer set. TCRdb called the multiplex PCR reads again in MiXCR, with one record for every CDR3 protein. The table shows about 740,000 distinct CDR3 sequences, with around 15% occurring only once. Input material: blood. These receptors all stem from a woman between 18 and 29 years old with Graves' hyperthyroidism.

There are a few counts of this clonotype. V and J are TRBV4-3 and TRBJ2-5; D remains ambiguous. Germline V gene sequence: CDR1 LGHNA, CDR2 YSLEER. The CDR3 contains 13 residues. V was cut by 0 bases and J by 5 bases, with 7 bases left in between. The CDR3 nucleotides are TGCGCCAGCAGCCAAGAAATATGGGAGACCCAGTACTTC. Translation: CASSQEIWETQYF.

In this sample, this clonotype turned up a few times. The chain combines TRBV20-1 with TRBJ1-2; 7 bases line up with TRBD1. Germline-derived CDR1 and CDR2 are DFQATT and SNEGSKA (reference sequence). Trimming at V came to 1 base and at J to 3 bases, leaving 8 bases not matched to a gene. The CDR3 is 15 residues long. The CDR3 DNA reads TGCAGTGCTAGAGGTAGAAGGGGGCTGGACTATGGCTACACCTTC. Residues: CSARGRRGLDYGYTF.

This chain links TRBV6-1 with TRBJ1-2, with TRBD1 matching over 10 bases. With V trimmed by 6 bases and J by 8 bases, 9 bases remained unmatched. CDR1 and CDR2 (germline): MNHNS, SASEGT. CDR3 length equals 14 residues. The CDR3 here is CASSLGTGVSGYTF. The CDR3 nucleotides are TGTGCCAGCAGCCTCGGGACAGGGGTATCCGGCTACACCTTC.

This clonotype occurred many times. The V call is TRBV20-1, the J call TRBJ2-1; 10 bases agree with TRBD2. The CDR3 consists of 15 residues. Germline V gene data show CDR1 as DFQATT and CDR2 as SNEGSKA (reference sequence). The trim removed 3 bases at V and 5 bases at J, leaving 7 bases unmatched. The CDR3 coding sequence is TGCAGTGCTAGCGCTAGCGGGAGTCGAGACAATGAGCAGTTCTTC. This sequence encodes CSASASGSRDNEQFF.

This clonotype was seen ten or more times. The V and J genes are TRBV12-3 or TRBV12-4 and TRBJ2-1; D perhaps matches TRBD2 (6 bases). The CDR3 covers 15 residues. V was cut by 4 bases and J by 5 bases, with 15 bases left in between. The CDR3 reads CASSSTGTPNNEQFF. The CDR3 DNA reads as TGTGCCAGCAGTTCTACCGGGACTCCGAACAATGAGCAGTTCTTC.